The 30 T cell receptor beta chains below were found in one sample sequenced in a study of blood T cell repertoires in COVID-19. Sequencing was performed with immunoSEQ multiplex PCR; in TCRdb, only in-frame clones are kept and a portion is missing. The sample holds some 290,000 clones; about nine tenths are singletons and the top ten take approximately 10%. Material: peripheral blood. These receptors were taken from a woman in her 30s with COVID-19, enrolled during active disease.

This clone was counted only a few times. This sequence joins TRBV7-8 and TRBJ2-7, with 7 bases lining up with TRBD2. After removal of 5 bases from V and 2 bases from J, the junction contained 3 bases not matched to a gene. The CDR3 has 13 amino acids. CDR1 and CDR2 from the germline V gene are SGHVS and FQNEAQ. CDR3 nucleotide sequence: TGTGCCAGCAGCCCGGGGGGTCCCTACGAGCAGTACTTC. Translating it yields CASSPGGPYEQYF.

The chain is built from TRBV30 and TRBJ1-3; D ambiguous. The CDR3 loop spans 14 amino acids. V was clipped by 4 bases and J by 0 bases, with 10 bases between them. In germline, CDR1 is GTSNPN, CDR2 SVGIG (reference sequence). The CDR3 loop reads CAWTAGVSGNTIYF. The CDR3 DNA reads TGTGCCTGGACCGCCGGGGTCTCTGGAAACACCATATATTTT.

The V and J genes are TRBV28 and TRBJ1-5, with D maybe TRBD1 (5 bases). The V end was cut by 4 bases, the J end by 4 bases, with 8 bases between. This CDR3 has 13 amino acids. From germline, CDR1 is MDHEN and CDR2 SYDVKM. Here the CDR3 reads CASSSGDNQPQHF. The CDR3, as DNA: TGTGCCAGCAGTTCGGGGGATAATCAGCCCCAGCATTTT. Drawing the rest from reference TRBV28 and TRBJ1-5, the complete variable domain is DVKVTQSSRYLVKRTGEKVFLECVQDMDHENMFWYRQDPGLGLRLIYFSYDVKMKEKGDIPEGYSVSREKKERFSLILESASTNQTSMYLCASSSGDNQPQHFGDGTRLSIL.

V gene TRBV10-3 combines with J gene TRBJ2-1; the match to TRBD1 covers 9 bases. The CDR3 is 15 residues long. V dropped 5 bases and J dropped 7; count of bases not matched to a gene: 9. Germline V gene data show CDR1 as ENHRY and CDR2 as SYGVKD. The chain's CDR3 is CAISRTGDNTNEQFF. The CDR3 coding sequence is TGTGCCATCAGTAGGACAGGGGATAATACAAATGAGCAGTTCTTC.

The V call is TRBV12-3 or TRBV12-4, the J call TRBJ2-3; D possibly corresponds to TRBD1 (7 bases). The CDR3 extends over 13 amino acids. The V and J ends lost 6 bases and 4 bases respectively, with 11 bases between them. CDR3 residues: CASRTGEADTQYF. DNA of the CDR3: TGTGCCAGCAGAACAGGGGAGGCAGATACGCAGTATTTT.

This chain uses TRBV30 with TRBJ2-1; no clear D. The CDR3 loop spans 13 amino acids. The germline gives CDR1 GTSNPN, CDR2 SVGIG (reference sequence). Trimming pared 0 bases from V and 8 bases from J, leaving 11 bases between. CDR3 DNA: TGTGCCTGGAGTGTACGATTAGTCGATGAGCAGTTCTTC. Translated, it gives CAWSVRLVDEQFF.

The gene calls are TRBV18 and TRBJ1-4; 8 nucleotides align to TRBD1. The ends lost 4 bases at V and 10 bases at J; junction bases unmatched: 8. Germline-derived CDR1 and CDR2 are KGHSH and LQKENI. CDR3 length: 14 amino acids. The CDR3 loop reads CASSLNPDRVKLFF. The CDR3 DNA reads TGTGCCAGCTCACTTAACCCGGACAGGGTAAAACTGTTTTTT.

This clone was observed once. The rearrangement links TRBV27 to TRBJ2-1, with 8 bases aligning to TRBD2. Germline V CDR1 and CDR2: MNHEY, SMNVEV (reference sequence). The V and J ends lost 4 bases and 0 bases, in that order; junction bases with no gene match: 5. The CDR3 has 16 amino acids. CDR3 in amino acids: CASSYSGASSYNEQFF. The CDR3 region has the DNA TGTGCCAGCAGTTATAGCGGGGCGAGCTCCTACAATGAGCAGTTCTTC.

This clone came up a few times. This same CDR3 is encoded by further DNA sequences in the sample. The chain couples TRBV28 to TRBJ1-3; possibly TRBD1 for D (5 bases). This CDR3 comprises 14 residues. CDR1 and CDR2 (germline): MDHEN, SYDVKM. V lost 1 base, J lost 1 base, and 5 bases lay in between. The CDR3 nucleotides read TGTGCCAGCAGTTTATCAGGGTCTGGAAACACCATATATTTT. Translated: CASSLSGSGNTIYF.

The chain couples TRBV19 to TRBJ2-5; a possible D gene is TRBD1 (6 bases). The ends were cut back, 4 bases at V and 5 bases at J, with 11 bases in the middle. This CDR3 has 13 residues. Germline V CDR1 and CDR2: LNHDA, SQIVND (reference sequence). The CDR3 reads CASSKNRVETQYF. Written as DNA, the CDR3 is TGTGCCAGTAGTAAGAACAGGGTCGAGACCCAGTACTTC.

The chain couples TRBV30 to TRBJ1-5, with TRBD1 matching 9 bases. The CDR3 covers 15 residues. CDR1 is GTSNPN, CDR2 SVGIG, per germline (reference sequence). J was trimmed by 6 bases and V by 3 bases; bases with no gene match: 9. CDR3: CAWSAPEQGAQPQHF. The CDR3 DNA is TGTGCCTGGAGCGCGCCCGAACAGGGGGCTCAGCCCCAGCATTTT. Full variable domain (outside the CDR3, taken from reference TRBV30 and TRBJ1-5): SQTIHQWPATLVQPVGSPLSLECTVEGTSNPNLYWYRQAAGRGLQLLFYSVGIGQISSEVPQNLSASRPQDRQFILSSKKLLLSDSGFYLCAWSAPEQGAQPQHFGDGTRLSIL.

The genes are TRBV7-2 and TRBJ2-7; 7 positions match TRBD1. The germline CDR1 and CDR2 sequences are SGHTA and FQGNSA. The CDR3 consists of 15 residues. With 5 bases clipped from V and 0 bases from J, the junction kept 7 bases outside the gene matches. The CDR3 bases are TGTGCCAGCAGCCAGACAGGGACATACTCCTACGAGCAGTACTTC. It codes for CASSQTGTYSYEQYF.

The chain joins TRBV5-6 to TRBJ1-2; TRBD1 might be the D (5 bases). The CDR3 length is 12 residues. Germline CDR1 SGHDT, CDR2 YYEEEE. Trimming took 4 bases from V and 7 from J, leaving 11 bases between them. The CDR3 sequence: CASSRSGVGYTF. The CDR3 DNA sequence: TGTGCCAGCAGCCGCTCGGGGGTTGGCTACACCTTC.

The chain combines TRBV27 with TRBJ2-1; D possibly corresponds to TRBD1 (6 bases). The V end lost 7 bases, the J end lost 3 bases, and 16 bases lay between the germline ends. This CDR3 spans 15 amino acids. In germline, CDR1 is MNHEY, CDR2 SMNVEV (reference sequence). The CDR3 loop is CASTGTQGNYNEQFF. The CDR3 DNA reads TGTGCCAGCACCGGAACACAGGGTAACTACAATGAGCAGTTCTTC.

For this clone: Sequence at one end of the junction differs from germline and may be a read error. The chain is built from TRBV7-8 and TRBJ2-7, with TRBD1 matching 7 bases. This CDR3 has 13 amino acids. Germline V gene lookup returns CDR1 SGHVS and CDR2 FQNEAQ. Here the CDR3 DNA reads TGTGCCAGCAGCGCCGGGACAGCCTATGAGCAGTACTTC. It encodes CASSAGTAYEQYF. The variable domain in full, completed from reference TRBV7-8 and TRBJ2-7, reads GAGVSQSPRYKVAKRGQDVALRCDPISGHVSLFWYQQALGQGPEFLTYFQNEAQLDKSGLPSDRFFAERPEGSVSTLKIQRTQQEDSAVYLCASSAGTAYEQYFGPGTRLTVT.

CDR3 region: CASTSSGAAGNEQFF. Written as DNA, the CDR3 is TGTGCCAGCACATCTAGCGGAGCCGCCGGCAATGAGCAGTTCTTC. The V and J genes are TRBV18 and TRBJ2-1, with 7 nucleotides matching TRBD2. The CDR3 consists of 15 residues. V lost 8 bases to trimming and J lost 6 bases; unmatched junction nucleotides: 13. CDR1 is KGHSH and CDR2 is LQKENI in the germline V gene.

The V and J genes are TRBV14 and TRBJ2-3, with TRBD2 matching 11 bases. Trimming took 1 base from V and 3 from J; bases not matched to a gene: 9. Germline V lookup: CDR1 SGHDN, CDR2 FVKESK. The CDR3 loop spans 18 amino acids. The CDR3 spells CASSQAQLAGGATDTQYF. CDR3 sequence (DNA): TGTGCCAGCAGCCAAGCCCAATTAGCGGGAGGGGCGACAGATACGCAGTATTTT.

This chain joins TRBV29-1 and TRBJ2-1; D not resolved. V dropped 7 bases and J dropped 7 bases, with 14 bases sitting between them. Looked up from germline, CDR1 is SQVTM and CDR2 is ANQGSEA. The CDR3 has 12 residues. CDR3 amino acids: CSGKRKKNEQFF. CDR3 nucleotide sequence: TGCAGCGGTAAGAGGAAAAAGAATGAGCAGTTCTTC.

The table lists this clone with a few counts. The genes are TRBV3-1 (or the pseudogene TRBV3-2) and TRBJ1-1, with no clear D. The ends were cut back, 0 bases at V and 11 bases at J, with 13 bases in the middle. Per germline, CDR1 LGHDT and CDR2 YNNKEL (reference sequence). CDR3 size: 13 residues. The DNA of the CDR3 is TGTGCCAGCAGCCAAGATGCGAGGGCTAGGGCTTTCTTT. Translated: CASSQDARARAFF.

This chain connects TRBV2 to TRBJ1-4; D remains unclear. V dropped 5 bases and J dropped 4 bases, with 11 bases sitting between them. This CDR3 comprises 14 residues. Per the germline V gene, CDR1 is SNHLY and CDR2 is FYNNEI. DNA of the CDR3: TGTGCCAGCAGTACTGAGGCACGTAATGAAAAACTGTTTTTT. Encoded protein: CASSTEARNEKLFF.

This clone was detected once. This rearrangement joins TRBV27 to TRBJ2-7; 9 nucleotides line up with TRBD1. Germline-derived CDR1 and CDR2 are MNHEY and SMNVEV (reference sequence). This CDR3 is built from 14 residues. V dropped 4 bases and J dropped 6; count of bases not matched to a gene: 7. CDR3 nucleotide sequence: TGTGCCAGCAGTTCGGGACAGGGTATAGTCGAGCAGTACTTC. The encoded protein is CASSSGQGIVEQYF.

V gene TRBV21-1 combines with J gene TRBJ2-1; the table's D call, TRBD2, was not checked against the DNA. TRBV21-1 is given as a pseudogene. The CDR3 covers 16 residues. The CDR3 is CASTHFREDYYNEQFF. CDR3 DNA sequence: TGTGCCAGCACCCATTTTCGGGAAGACTACTACAATGAGCAGTTCTTC.

The chain combines TRBV28 with TRBJ1-5, with D hard to call. V lost 3 bases, J lost 4 bases, and 13 bases lay in between. Germline CDR1 and CDR2: MDHEN and SYDVKM. The length of the CDR3 is 15 residues. CDR3 DNA sequence: TGTGCCAGCAGTTTTGCCGGTCGAGCTAATCAGCCCCAGCATTTT. Protein sequence: CASSFAGRANQPQHF. The complete variable domain, with remaining parts taken from reference TRBV28 and TRBJ1-5, reads DVKVTQSSRYLVKRTGEKVFLECVQDMDHENMFWYRQDPGLGLRLIYFSYDVKMKEKGDIPEGYSVSREKKERFSLILESASTNQTSMYLCASSFAGRANQPQHFGDGTRLSIL.

The gene calls are TRBV7-3 and TRBJ2-1, with 10 bases aligning to TRBD2. Trimming cost V 5 bases and J 5 bases; bases outside gene matches: 12. This CDR3 spans 17 amino acids. CDR1 SGHTA and CDR2 FQGTGA come from the germline V gene. CDR3 sequence (DNA): TGTGCCAGCAGCCAACGGATGGGACTAGCGTCCCACAATGAGCAGTTCTTC. Translation: CASSQRMGLASHNEQFF.

The chain has TRBV12-5 and TRBJ2-2; tentative D call: TRBD1 (6 bases). The CDR3 runs 15 residues. Trimming removed 4 bases from V and 1 base from J, with 10 bases in between. Germline V lookup: CDR1 LGHNT, CDR2 FRNRAP. CDR3 in DNA: TGTGCTAGTGGTTGGGTGGGACAGAACACCGGGGAGCTGTTTTTT. Its translation: CASGWVGQNTGELFF.

The chain links TRBV28 to TRBJ1-2; 7 bases line up with TRBD1. Germline values: CDR1 MDHEN, CDR2 SYDVKM. The CDR3 runs 14 residues. V was clipped by 5 bases and J by 2 bases; unmatched bases: 5. Written as DNA, the CDR3 is TGTGCCAGCAGTCCTGGGACAGAAAACTATGGCTACACCTTC. Its protein is CASSPGTENYGYTF.

This clone appeared a few times. The gene calls are TRBV18 and TRBJ2-1; 8 bases align to TRBD1. The J segment lost 7 bases and the V segment lost 3 bases, leaving 8 bases of the junction unmatched. The germline CDR1 and CDR2 sequences are KGHSH and LQKENI. There are 15 residues in the CDR3. CDR3 DNA: TGTGCCAGCTCACCGATCCAGGGGGCGCAGAATGAGCAGTTCTTC. Translated, it gives CASSPIQGAQNEQFF.

The chain is built from TRBV28 and TRBJ2-7; possible D gene TRBD2, 5 bases. The CDR3 is 16 residues long. V gave up 3 bases and J gave up 0 bases, with 15 bases separating them. CDR1 and CDR2 from the germline V gene are MDHEN and SYDVKM. The CDR3 DNA reads as TGTGCCAGCAGTTTTAGCCCTAACGGGGTCTCCTACGAGCAGTACTTC. Its translation is CASSFSPNGVSYEQYF.

The J gene is TRBJ1-6, the V gene TRBV6-1, with TRBD1 matching over 9 bases. This CDR3 spans 16 amino acids. Germline CDR1 reads MNHNS; CDR2 reads SASEGT. V was pared by 3 bases and J by 8 bases, with 8 bases of the junction left unmatched. The CDR3 nucleotides read TGTGCCAGCAGTGAGGAAAGGACAGGGGTGCATTCACCCCTCCACTTT. This encodes CASSEERTGVHSPLHF.

This clone appeared once. This sequence joins TRBV7-9 and TRBJ2-5; TRBD1 matches 11 bases. With 8 bases clipped from V and 7 bases from J, the junction kept 9 bases outside the gene matches. CDR1 SEHNR and CDR2 FQNEAQ come from the germline V gene (reference sequence). CDR3 length equals 14 residues. This CDR3 is CASGPGQGVMTQYF. Here the CDR3 DNA reads TGTGCCAGCGGGCCGGGACAGGGGGTGATGACCCAGTACTTC.